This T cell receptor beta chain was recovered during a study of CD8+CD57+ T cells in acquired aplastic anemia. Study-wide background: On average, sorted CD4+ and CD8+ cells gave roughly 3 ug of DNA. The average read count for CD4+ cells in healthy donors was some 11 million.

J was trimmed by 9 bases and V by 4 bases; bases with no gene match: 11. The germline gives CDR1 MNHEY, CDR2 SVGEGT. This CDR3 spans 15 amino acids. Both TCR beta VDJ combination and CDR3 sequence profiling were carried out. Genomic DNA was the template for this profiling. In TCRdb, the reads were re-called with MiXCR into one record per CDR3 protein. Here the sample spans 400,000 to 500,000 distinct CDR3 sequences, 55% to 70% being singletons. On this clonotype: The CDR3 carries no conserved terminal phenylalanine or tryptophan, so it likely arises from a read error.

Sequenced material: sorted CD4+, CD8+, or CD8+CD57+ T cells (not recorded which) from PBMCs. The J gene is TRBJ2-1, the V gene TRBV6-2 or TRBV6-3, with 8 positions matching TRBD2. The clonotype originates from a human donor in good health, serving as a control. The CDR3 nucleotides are TGTGCCAGCAGTTCCCTCTTAGCGGGGAGGGCTGAGCAGTTCTCC. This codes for CASSSLLAGRAEQFS.